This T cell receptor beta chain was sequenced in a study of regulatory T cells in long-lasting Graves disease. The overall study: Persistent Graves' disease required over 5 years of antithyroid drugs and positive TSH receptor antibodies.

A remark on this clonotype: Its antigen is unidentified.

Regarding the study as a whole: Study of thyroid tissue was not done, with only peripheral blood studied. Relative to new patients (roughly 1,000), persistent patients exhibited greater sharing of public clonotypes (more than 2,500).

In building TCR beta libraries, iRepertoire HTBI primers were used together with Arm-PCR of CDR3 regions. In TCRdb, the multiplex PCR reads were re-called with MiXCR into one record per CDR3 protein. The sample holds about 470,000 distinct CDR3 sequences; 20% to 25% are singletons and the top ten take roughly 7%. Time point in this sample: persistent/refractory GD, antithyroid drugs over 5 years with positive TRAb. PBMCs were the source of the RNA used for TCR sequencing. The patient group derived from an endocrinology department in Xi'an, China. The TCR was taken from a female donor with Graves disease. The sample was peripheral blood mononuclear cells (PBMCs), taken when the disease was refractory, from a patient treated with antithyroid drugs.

As DNA, the CDR3 is TGTGCCAGCAGCCAAGATTCCTCGGGGTATGAGAACTATGGCTACACCTTC. Translating it yields CASSQDSSGYENYGYTF. This rearrangement joins TRBV3-1 to TRBJ1-2; D remains ambiguous. The germline CDR1 and CDR2 sequences are LGHDT and YNNKEL (reference sequence). V lost 0 bases to trimming and J lost 2 bases, with 16 bases between them. This CDR3 comprises 17 residues.